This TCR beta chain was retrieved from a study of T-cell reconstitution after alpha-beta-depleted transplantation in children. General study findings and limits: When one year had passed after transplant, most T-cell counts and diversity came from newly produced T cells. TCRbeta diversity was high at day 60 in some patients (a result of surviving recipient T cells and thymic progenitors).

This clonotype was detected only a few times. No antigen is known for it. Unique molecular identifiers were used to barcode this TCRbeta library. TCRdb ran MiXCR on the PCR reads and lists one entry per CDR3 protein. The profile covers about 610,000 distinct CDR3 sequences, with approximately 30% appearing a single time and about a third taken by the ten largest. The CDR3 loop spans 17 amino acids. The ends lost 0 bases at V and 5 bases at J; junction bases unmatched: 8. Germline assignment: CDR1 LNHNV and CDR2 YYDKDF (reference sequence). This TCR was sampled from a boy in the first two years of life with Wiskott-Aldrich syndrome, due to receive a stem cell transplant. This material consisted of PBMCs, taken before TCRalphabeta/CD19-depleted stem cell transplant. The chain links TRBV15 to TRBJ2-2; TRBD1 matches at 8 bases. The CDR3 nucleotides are TGTGCCACCAGCAGAGATCCGGACAGGGTAAAAACCGGGGAGCTGTTTTTT. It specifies CATSRDPDRVKTGELFF.